These 10 T cell receptor beta chains were all obtained from the same sample, sequenced in a study of human T cells and chemical hapten exposure. Regarding time point: pre-sensitization, week 0. Regarding treatment: therapeutic diphenylcyclopropenone sensitization with weekly scalp DPC. From the RACE reads, TCRdb called clonotypes with MiXCR, one entry per CDR3 protein. The sample lists tens of thousands of distinct CDR3 sequences, about 9.2% occurring once. This specimen was whole blood, taken in connection with sensitization to the hapten diphenylcyclopropenone (DPC). The receptors here all came from a woman aged 35 to 49 with alopecia areata. Some clones in this sample may be carry-over from other donors' samples.

This clonotype was observed many times. The chain has TRBV7-8 and TRBJ2-2; 10 positions agree with TRBD2. The germline V gene has CDR1 SGHVS and CDR2 FQNEAQ. After removal of 7 bases from V and 4 bases from J, the junction contained 9 bases not matched to a gene. The CDR3 runs to 16 residues. The CDR3 is CASTPSGGTGTGELFF. CDR3 bases: TGTGCCAGCACTCCTAGCGGGGGCACGGGCACCGGGGAGCTGTTTTTT. The full variable domain, with the rest looked up from reference TRBV7-8 and TRBJ2-2, is GAGVSQSPRYKVAKRGQDVALRCDPISGHVSLFWYQQALGQGPEFLTYFQNEAQLDKSGLPSDRFFAERPEGSVSTLKIQRTQQEDSAVYLCASTPSGGTGTGELFFGEGSRLTVL.

V is TRBV28 and J is TRBJ2-3; 7 bases match TRBD1. Germline values: CDR1 MDHEN, CDR2 SYDVKM. This CDR3 is built from 14 residues. V was clipped by 5 bases and J by 1 base; unmatched bases: 3. The CDR3 reads CASSTTGRTDTQYF. The DNA for the CDR3 is TGTGCCAGCAGTACGACAGGGCGCACAGATACGCAGTATTTT.

This clonotype was observed a handful of times. In nucleotides, the CDR3 is TGTGCCAGTAGTATAGAGCCGGGAGGTAGCGGGGGGATACTCTACAATGAGCAGTTCTTC. This encodes CASSIEPGGSGGILYNEQFF. V and J are TRBV19 and TRBJ2-1, with 10 bases matching TRBD2. V trimming: 0 bases; J trimming: 3 bases; junction bases outside the gene matches: 14. The germline gives CDR1 LNHDA, CDR2 SQIVND (reference sequence). CDR3 length: 20 amino acids.

The rearrangement links TRBV6-2 or TRBV6-3 to TRBJ2-1, with unresolved D. The V and J ends lost 7 bases and 4 bases respectively, with 14 bases between them. Germline CDR1 is MNHEY and CDR2 is SVGEGT. This CDR3 contains 14 residues. The CDR3 sequence is CASTLDGDYNEQFF. The CDR3 DNA is TGTGCCAGCACCCTGGACGGCGATTACAATGAGCAGTTCTTC.

This clonotype showed up many times. CDR3 nucleotide sequence: TGTGCCAGCAGTCCCGGGACAGGGAATGAAAAACTGTTTTTT. The encoded protein is CASSPGTGNEKLFF. This chain uses TRBV12-3 or TRBV12-4 with TRBJ1-4; TRBD1 agrees at 9 bases. The CDR3 contains 14 residues. After removal of 5 bases from V and 5 bases from J, the junction contained 3 bases not matched to a gene.

The rearrangement links TRBV10-3 to TRBJ2-3; no clear D. Germline V gene sequence: CDR1 ENHRY, CDR2 SYGVKD. The CDR3 runs to 12 residues. Trimming took off 7 bases at V and 1 base at J, with 6 bases between the two ends. CDR3 coding DNA: TGTGCCATCACGGACGGCACAGATACGCAGTATTTT. Amino acid sequence: CAITDGTDTQYF.

The chain links TRBV24-1 to TRBJ2-3, with TRBD1 identical over 8 bases. V lost 6 bases, J lost 6 bases, and 10 bases stayed unmatched. Germline loops: CDR1 KGHDR, CDR2 SFDVKD. This CDR3 contains 15 residues. In DNA form, the CDR3 reads TGTGCCACCAGTCACACCGGACAGGGAGGTGATACGCAGTATTTT. This sequence encodes CATSHTGQGGDTQYF.

This clonotype was counted at least ten times. The chain recombines TRBV27 with TRBJ2-7, with D possibly being TRBD1 (6 bases). CDR3 length: 15 residues. V lost 2 bases to trimming and J lost 2 bases, with 13 bases between them. Germline V lookup: CDR1 MNHEY, CDR2 SMNVEV (reference sequence). The CDR3 DNA is TGTGCCAGCAGTTTAGGAGGACAGCTAGCCTACGAGCAGTACTTC. Its protein is CASSLGGQLAYEQYF.

This clonotype came up many times. V and J are TRBV3-1 and TRBJ2-3; 8 bases match TRBD2. The CDR3 totals 16 residues. The V segment lost 0 bases and the J segment 6 bases; nucleotides outside the gene matches: 8. Germline lookup yields CDR1 LGHDT and CDR2 YNNKEL (reference sequence). This CDR3 reads CASSQDLGLETDTQYF. The CDR3 nucleotides are TGTGCCAGCAGCCAAGATTTGGGACTAGAGACGGATACGCAGTATTTT.

This clonotype was counted a few times. This may arise from a read error, as a much more abundant clone is one base away. The chain links TRBV9 to TRBJ2-1; D is perhaps TRBD1 or TRBD2 (5 bases each). The CDR3 is made up of 14 amino acids. In germline, CDR1 is SGDLS, CDR2 YYNGEE. V lost 7 bases and J lost 0, with 11 bases in between. This chain's CDR3 is CASDLGVSYNEQFF. The CDR3 coding sequence is TGTGCCAGCGATCTGGGGGTCTCCTACAATGAGCAGTTCTTC.